This T cell receptor (beta chain) was captured in a study of STAT5B mutations in CD4+ large granular lymphocyte leukemia. Across the whole study: The CDR3 'QG' motif was associated with a particular HLA allele among healthy donors. General study points: Compared with healthy controls (2/35), patient top clones favored TRBV06 (8/27). Patient CD4-sorted repertoires stayed more clonal than healthy ones after leukemic-clone removal. Main leukemic clonotypes were patient-specific, but roughly 25% appeared at low frequency elsewhere.

Germline CDR1 and CDR2: SGHVS and FNYEAQ. The J segment lost 2 bases and the V segment lost 4 bases, leaving 6 bases of the junction unmatched. The CDR3 extends over 15 amino acids. Assay: immunoSEQ multiplex PCR; the TCRdb copy retains only in-frame clones and omits some. The sample has about 37,000 clones, about two thirds seen once. As regards this clone: Its target is not known.

The rearrangement uses TRBV7-6 and TRBJ2-5; 8 nucleotides align to TRBD1. Sequencing was performed on CD4+ T cells from blood buffy coats. This sequence was found in a human donor in good health. The CDR3 spells CASSSTRGLQETQYF. CDR3 nucleotides: TGTGCCAGCAGCTCTACCAGGGGGCTACAAGAGACCCAGTACTTC.